This T cell receptor (beta chain) appears in the sequencing data of a study of blood T cell repertoires in COVID-19. Study at large: Collection of acute and convalescent COVID-19 samples took place in the United States, Italy and Spain. From T cells, B-cell-depleted T cells, or PBMCs came the material, which was cDNA or gDNA.

CDR3 size: 16 residues. V trimming: 1 base; J trimming: 4 bases; junction bases outside the gene matches: 7. Germline V gene data show CDR1 as SNHLY and CDR2 as FYNNEI. Authors' methods: Counts of nucleated cells, estimated from reference gene primer amplification, were obtained. Method: immunoSEQ multiplex PCR; TCRdb's copy keeps in-frame clones and lacks some. Clone size and V and J calls were adopted from that table, with D and trimming inferred from the DNA. The table shows about 130,000 clones, with about 80% occurring only once. The receptor's source is a woman between 45 and 60 years old with acute or convalescent COVID-19. The chain carries TRBV2 and TRBJ1-1; 9 bases fit TRBD1. Input material: peripheral blood. CDR3 sequence reads: CASSEVGQGRITEAFF. In DNA, the CDR3 is TGTGCCAGCAGTGAAGTGGGACAGGGTCGGATCACTGAAGCTTTCTTT.